The clone carrying this T cell receptor (beta chain) was seen only a few times. CDR3 size: 12 residues. Germline CDR1 and CDR2: KGHDR and SFDVKD. V gave up 5 bases and J gave up 10 bases, with 13 bases separating them. Staff drew 9 to 10 milliliters of peripheral blood from each donor. Isolation recovered at least 6.5 million PBMCs from every sample. With a J-beta primer mix and a sample-barcoded 5' primer, a second PCR ran about 7 to 11 cycles. TCRdb recomputed calls from the 5' RACE reads with MiXCR, one row per CDR3 protein. The sample has around 780,000 distinct CDR3 sequences, approximately 60% seen once. This entry is derived from a study of blood T cells in healthy people across ages.

This sequence joins TRBV24-1 and TRBJ1-1, with D possibly TRBD1 on 5 matching bases. Sequencing was performed on blood. This clonotype originated in a man between 35 and 55 years old in good health. The CDR3 reads CATSATGARAFF. Here the CDR3 DNA reads TGTGCCACCAGTGCCACAGGCGCGAGAGCTTTCTTT.